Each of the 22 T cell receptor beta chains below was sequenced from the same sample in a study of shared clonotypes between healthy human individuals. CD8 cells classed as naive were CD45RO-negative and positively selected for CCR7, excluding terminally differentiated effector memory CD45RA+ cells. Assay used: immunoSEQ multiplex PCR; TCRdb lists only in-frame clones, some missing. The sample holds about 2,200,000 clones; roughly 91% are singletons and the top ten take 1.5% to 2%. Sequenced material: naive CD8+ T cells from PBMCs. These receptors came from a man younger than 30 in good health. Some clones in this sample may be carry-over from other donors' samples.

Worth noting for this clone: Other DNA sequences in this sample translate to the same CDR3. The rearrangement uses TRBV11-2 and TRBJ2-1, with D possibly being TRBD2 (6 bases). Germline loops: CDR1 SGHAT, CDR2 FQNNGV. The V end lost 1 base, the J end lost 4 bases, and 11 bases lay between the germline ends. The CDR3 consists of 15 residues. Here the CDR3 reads CASSLVGGGYNEQFF. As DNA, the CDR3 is TGTGCCAGCAGCTTAGTTGGTGGGGGGTACAATGAGCAGTTCTTC.

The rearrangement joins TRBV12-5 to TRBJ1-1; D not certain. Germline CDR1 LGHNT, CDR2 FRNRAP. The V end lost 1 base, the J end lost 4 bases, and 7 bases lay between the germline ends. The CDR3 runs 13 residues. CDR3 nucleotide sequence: TGTGCTAGTGGTTTGGGGGGTGGCACTGAAGCTTTCTTT. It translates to CASGLGGGTEAFF.

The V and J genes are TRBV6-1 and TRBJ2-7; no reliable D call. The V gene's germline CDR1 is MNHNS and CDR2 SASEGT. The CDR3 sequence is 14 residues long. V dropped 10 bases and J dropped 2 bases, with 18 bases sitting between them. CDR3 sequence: CATSIFAGTYEQYF. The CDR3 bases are TGTGCCACATCCATCTTCGCTGGGACCTACGAGCAGTACTTC.

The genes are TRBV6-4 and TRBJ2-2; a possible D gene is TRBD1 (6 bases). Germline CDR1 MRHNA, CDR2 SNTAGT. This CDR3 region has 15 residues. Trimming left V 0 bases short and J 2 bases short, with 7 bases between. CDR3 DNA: TGTGCCAGCAGTGACTCGGGACACAACACCGGGGAGCTGTTTTTT. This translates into CASSDSGHNTGELFF.

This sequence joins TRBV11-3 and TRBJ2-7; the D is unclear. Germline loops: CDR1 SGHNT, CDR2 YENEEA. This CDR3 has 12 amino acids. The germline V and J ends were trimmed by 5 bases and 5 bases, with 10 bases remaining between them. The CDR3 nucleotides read TGTGCCAGCAGCCACAGATCGGACGAGCAGTACTTC. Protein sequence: CASSHRSDEQYF.

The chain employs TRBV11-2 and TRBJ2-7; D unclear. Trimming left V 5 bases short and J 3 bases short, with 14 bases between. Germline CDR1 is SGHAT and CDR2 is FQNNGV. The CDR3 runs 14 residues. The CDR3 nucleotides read TGTGCCAGCAGCGTCGGTCCATCTAACTACGAGCAGTACTTC. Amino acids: CASSVGPSNYEQYF.

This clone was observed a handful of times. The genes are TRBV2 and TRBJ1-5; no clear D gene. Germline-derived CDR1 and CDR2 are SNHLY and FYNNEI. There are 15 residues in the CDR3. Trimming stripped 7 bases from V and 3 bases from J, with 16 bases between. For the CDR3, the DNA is TGTGCCAGCACCCACGAAACAGAGCCCAATCAGCCCCAGCATTTT. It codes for CASTHETEPNQPQHF.

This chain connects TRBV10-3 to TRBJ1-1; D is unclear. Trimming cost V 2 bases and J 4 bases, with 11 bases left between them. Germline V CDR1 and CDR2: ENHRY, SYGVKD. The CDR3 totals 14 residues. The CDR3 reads CAISEDGPITEAFF. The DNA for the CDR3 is TGTGCCATCAGTGAGGACGGTCCGATCACTGAAGCTTTCTTT.

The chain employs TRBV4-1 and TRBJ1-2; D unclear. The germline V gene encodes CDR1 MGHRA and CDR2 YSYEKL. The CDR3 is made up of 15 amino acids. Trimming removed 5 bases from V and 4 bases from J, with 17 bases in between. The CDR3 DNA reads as TGCGCCAGCAGCTATTCGGTCGGGGTAGTCTATGGCTACACCTTC. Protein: CASSYSVGVVYGYTF.

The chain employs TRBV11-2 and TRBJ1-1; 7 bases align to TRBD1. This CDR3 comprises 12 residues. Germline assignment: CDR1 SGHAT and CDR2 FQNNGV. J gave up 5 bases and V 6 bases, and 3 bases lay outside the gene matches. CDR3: CASRPTGTEAFF. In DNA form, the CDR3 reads TGTGCCAGCAGGCCGACAGGGACTGAAGCTTTCTTT.

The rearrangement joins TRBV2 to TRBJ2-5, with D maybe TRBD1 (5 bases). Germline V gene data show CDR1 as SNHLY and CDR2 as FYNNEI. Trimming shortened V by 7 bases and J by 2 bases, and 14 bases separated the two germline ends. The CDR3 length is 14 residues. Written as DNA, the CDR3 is TGTGCCAGCACGACGACAGCAAATCAAGAGACCCAGTACTTC. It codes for CASTTTANQETQYF.

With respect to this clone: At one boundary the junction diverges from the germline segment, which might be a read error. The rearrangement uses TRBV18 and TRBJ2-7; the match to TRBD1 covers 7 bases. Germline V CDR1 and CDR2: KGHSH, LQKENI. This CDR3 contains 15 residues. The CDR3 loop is CASSPQGDRSCEQYF. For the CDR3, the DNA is TGTGCCAGCTCACCTCAGGGGGACCGCTCCTGCGAGCAGTACTTC. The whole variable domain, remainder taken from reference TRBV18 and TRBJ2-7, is NAGVMQNPRHLVRRRGQEARLRCSPMKGHSHVYWYRQLPEEGLKFMVYLQKENIIDESGMPKERFSAEFPKEGPSILRIQQVVRGDSAAYFCASSPQGDRSCEQYFGPGTRLTVT.

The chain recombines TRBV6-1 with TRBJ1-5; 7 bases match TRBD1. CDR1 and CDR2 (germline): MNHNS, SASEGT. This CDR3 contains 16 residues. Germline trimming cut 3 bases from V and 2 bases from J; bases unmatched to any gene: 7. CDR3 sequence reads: CASSDTRQGGNQPQHF. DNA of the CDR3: TGTGCCAGCAGTGACACCCGACAGGGAGGCAATCAGCCCCAGCATTTT.

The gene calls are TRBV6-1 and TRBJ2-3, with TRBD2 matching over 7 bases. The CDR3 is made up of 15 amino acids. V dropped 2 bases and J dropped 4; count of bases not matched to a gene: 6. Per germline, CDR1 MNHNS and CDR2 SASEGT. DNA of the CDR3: TGTGCCAGCAGTGAAATAGTAGCGGGCGCAGATACGCAGTATTTT. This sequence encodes CASSEIVAGADTQYF.

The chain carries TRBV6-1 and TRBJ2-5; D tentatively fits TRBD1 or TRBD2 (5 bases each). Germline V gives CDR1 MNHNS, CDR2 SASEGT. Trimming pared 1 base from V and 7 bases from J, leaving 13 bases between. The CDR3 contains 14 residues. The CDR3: CASSEGTGAWTQYF. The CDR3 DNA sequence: TGTGCCAGCAGTGAAGGGACTGGGGCGTGGACCCAGTACTTC.

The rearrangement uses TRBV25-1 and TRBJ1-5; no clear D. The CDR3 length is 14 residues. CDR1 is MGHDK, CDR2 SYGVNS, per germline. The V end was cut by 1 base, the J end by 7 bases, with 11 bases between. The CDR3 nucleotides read TGTGCCAGCAGTGAATTTTTGGGTGGACAGCCCCAGCATTTT. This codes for CASSEFLGGQPQHF.

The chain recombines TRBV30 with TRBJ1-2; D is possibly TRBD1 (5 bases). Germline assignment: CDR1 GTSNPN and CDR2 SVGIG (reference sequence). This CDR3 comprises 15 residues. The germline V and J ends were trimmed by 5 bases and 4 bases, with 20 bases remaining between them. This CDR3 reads CAWAPGTPKGYGYTF. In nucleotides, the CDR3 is TGTGCCTGGGCCCCTGGGACTCCGAAGGGCTATGGCTACACCTTC.

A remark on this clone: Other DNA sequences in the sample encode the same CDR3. The CDR3 reads CASSPGTPYEQYF. Here the CDR3 DNA reads TGTGCCAGCAGCCCTGGGACCCCCTACGAGCAGTACTTC. This chain joins TRBV11-2 and TRBJ2-7, with D perhaps TRBD1 or TRBD2 (5 bases each). The CDR3 spans 13 residues. Trimming cost V 5 bases and J 2 bases, with 10 bases left between them. Germline V gives CDR1 SGHAT, CDR2 FQNNGV.

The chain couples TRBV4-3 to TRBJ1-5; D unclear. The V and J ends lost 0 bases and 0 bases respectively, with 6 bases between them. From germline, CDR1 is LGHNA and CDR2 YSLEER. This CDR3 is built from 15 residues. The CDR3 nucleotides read TGCGCCAGCAGCCAAGATAACAATAGCAATCAGCCCCAGCATTTT. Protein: CASSQDNNSNQPQHF.

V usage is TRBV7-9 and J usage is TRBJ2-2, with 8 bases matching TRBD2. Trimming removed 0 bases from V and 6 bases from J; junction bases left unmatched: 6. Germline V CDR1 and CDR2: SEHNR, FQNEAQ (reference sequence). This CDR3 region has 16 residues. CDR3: CASSLADGRAPGELFF. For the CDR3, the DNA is TGTGCCAGCAGCTTAGCGGACGGGAGGGCCCCCGGGGAGCTGTTTTTT. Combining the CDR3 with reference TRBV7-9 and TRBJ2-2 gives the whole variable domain DTGVSQNPRHKITKRGQNVTFRCDPISEHNRLYWYRQTLGQGPEFLTYFQNEAQLEKSRLLSDRFSAERPKGSFSTLEIQRTEQGDSAMYLCASSLADGRAPGELFFGEGSRLTVL.

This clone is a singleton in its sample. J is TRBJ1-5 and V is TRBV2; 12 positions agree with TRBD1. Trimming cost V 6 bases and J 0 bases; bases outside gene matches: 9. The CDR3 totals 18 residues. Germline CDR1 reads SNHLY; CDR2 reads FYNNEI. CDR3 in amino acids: CASRPGQGAFYSNQPQHF. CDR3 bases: TGTGCCAGCAGGCCGGGACAGGGGGCGTTCTATAGCAATCAGCCCCAGCATTTT.

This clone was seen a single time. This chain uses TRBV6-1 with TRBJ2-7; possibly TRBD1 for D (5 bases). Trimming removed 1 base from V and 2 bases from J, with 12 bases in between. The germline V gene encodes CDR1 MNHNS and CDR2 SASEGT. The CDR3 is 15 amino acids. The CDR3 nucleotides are TGTGCCAGCAGTGAAGGTCAGGGAAGAGCCTACGAGCAGTACTTC. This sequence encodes CASSEGQGRAYEQYF.